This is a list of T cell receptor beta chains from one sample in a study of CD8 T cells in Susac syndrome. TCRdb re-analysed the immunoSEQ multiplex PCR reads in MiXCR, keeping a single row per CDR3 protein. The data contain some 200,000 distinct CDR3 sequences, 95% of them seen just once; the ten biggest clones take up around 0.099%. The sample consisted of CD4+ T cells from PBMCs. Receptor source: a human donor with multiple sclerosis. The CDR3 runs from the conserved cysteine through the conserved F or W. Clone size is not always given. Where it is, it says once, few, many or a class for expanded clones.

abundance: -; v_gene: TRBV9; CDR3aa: CASRQGVYGYTF
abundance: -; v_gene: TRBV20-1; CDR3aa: CSAPTRGEGAFRNTEAFF
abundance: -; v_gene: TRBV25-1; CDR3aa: CASTFSGSTDTQYF
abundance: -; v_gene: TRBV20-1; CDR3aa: CSAITDRETQYF
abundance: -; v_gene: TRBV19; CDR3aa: CASSDRQGLSPLHF
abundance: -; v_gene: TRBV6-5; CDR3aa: CASSYSLGGLPNVLTF
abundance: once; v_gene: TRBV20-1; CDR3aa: CSAGGQGKYGYTF
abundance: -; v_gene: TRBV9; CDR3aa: CASSVDPRNTGELFF
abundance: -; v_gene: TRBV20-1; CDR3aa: CSAKGTENTGELFF
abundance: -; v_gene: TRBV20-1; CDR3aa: CSARDRGSGRLVQFF
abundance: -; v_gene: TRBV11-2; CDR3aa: CASSPGLAAMPEQFF
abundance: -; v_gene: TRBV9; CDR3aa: CASSVTGLDQPQHF
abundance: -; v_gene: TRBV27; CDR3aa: CASSLVRGPEAFF
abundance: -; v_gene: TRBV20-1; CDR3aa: CSASRSRSSYNEQFF
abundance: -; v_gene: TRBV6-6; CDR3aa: CASRRSSSYNEQFF
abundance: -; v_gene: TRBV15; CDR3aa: CATSRDLSSGANVLTF
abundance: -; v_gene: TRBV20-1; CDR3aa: CSASSLASGRVLNEQFF
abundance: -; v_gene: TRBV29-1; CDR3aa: CSVVRAEKRTNEQFF
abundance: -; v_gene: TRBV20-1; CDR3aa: CSALITDTQYF
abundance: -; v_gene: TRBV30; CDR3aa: CAFTIGERLQETQYF
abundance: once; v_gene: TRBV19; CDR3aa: CASSEGLGGANVLTF
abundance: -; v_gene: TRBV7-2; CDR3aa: CASSLGSHYGYTF
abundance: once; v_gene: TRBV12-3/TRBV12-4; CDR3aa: CASSFQDSSEQYF
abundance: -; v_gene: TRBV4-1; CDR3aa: CASTKVPGQSSYEQYF
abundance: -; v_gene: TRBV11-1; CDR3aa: CASSSRTLVDEQFF
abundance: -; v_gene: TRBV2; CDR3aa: CASSGVAFTDTQYF
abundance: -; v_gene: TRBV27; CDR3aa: CASSTSGASEAFF
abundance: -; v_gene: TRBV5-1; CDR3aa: CASSLGALSSYEQYF
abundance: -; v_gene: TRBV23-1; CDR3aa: CATSKEEANVLTF
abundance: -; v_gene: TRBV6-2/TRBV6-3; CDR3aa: CASTPWAGYGYTF
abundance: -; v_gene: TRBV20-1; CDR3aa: CSARDPGTSGHYEQFF
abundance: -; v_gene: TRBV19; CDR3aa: CASSISKGLGANVLTF
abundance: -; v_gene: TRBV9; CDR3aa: CASSARGAGQETQYF
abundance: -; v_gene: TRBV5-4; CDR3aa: CASSPGPSPYEQYF
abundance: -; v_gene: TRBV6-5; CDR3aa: CASRTGQESYNEQFF
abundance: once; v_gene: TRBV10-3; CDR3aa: CAISEDRGSNLNTEAFF
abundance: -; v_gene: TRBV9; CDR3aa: CASSVEVGGYSYNEQFF